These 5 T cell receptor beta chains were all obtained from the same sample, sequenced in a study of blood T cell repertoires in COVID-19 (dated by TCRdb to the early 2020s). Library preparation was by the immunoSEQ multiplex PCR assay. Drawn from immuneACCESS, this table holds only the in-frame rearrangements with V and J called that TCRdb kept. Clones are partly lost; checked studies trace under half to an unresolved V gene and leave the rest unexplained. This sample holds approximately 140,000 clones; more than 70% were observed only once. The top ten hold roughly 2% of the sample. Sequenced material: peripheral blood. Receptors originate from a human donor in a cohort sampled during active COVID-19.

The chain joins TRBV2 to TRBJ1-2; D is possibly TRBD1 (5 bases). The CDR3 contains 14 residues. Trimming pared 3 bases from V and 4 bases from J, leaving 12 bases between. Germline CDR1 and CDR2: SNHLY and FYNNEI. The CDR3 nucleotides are TGTGCCAGCAGTGATGGCGGGACCCTCTATGGCTACACCTTC. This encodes CASSDGGTLYGYTF.

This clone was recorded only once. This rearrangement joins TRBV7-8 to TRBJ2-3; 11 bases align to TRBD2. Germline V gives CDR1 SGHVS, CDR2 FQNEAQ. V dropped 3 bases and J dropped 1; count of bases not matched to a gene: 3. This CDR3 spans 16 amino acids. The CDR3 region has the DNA TGTGCCAGCAGCTTGCTGACTAGCGGGGGCACAGATACGCAGTATTTT. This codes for CASSLLTSGGTDTQYF.

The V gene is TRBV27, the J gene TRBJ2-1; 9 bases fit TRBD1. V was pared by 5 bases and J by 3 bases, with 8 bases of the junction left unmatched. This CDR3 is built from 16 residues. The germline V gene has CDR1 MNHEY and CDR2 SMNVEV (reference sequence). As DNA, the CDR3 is TGTGCCAGCAGTCCACTACAGGGGGCAAACTACAATGAGCAGTTCTTC. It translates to CASSPLQGANYNEQFF.

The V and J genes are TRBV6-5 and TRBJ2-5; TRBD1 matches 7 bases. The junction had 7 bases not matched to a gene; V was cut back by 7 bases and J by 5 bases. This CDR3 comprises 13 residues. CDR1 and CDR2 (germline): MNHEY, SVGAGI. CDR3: CASTLDRTETQYF. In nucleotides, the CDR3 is TGTGCCAGCACCTTGGACAGGACGGAGACCCAGTACTTC.

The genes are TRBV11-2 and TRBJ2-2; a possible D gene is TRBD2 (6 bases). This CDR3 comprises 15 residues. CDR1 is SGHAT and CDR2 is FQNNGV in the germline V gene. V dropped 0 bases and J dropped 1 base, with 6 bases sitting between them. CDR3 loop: CASSLEGLNTGELFF. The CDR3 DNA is TGTGCCAGCAGCTTAGAGGGACTGAACACCGGGGAGCTGTTTTTT.